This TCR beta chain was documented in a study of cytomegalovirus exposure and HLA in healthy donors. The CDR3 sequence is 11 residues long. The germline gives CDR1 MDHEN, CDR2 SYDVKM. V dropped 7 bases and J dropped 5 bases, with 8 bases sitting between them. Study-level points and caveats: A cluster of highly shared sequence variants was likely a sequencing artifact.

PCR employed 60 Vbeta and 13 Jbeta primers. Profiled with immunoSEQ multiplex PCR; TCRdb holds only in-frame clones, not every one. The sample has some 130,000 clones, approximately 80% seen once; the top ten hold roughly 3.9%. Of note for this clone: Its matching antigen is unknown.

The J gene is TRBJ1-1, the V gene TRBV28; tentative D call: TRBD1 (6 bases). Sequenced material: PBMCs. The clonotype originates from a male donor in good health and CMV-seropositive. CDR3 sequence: CASTGETEAFF. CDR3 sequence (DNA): TGTGCCAGCACAGGGGAAACTGAAGCTTTCTTT.